This record concerns one T cell receptor beta chain sequence. As yet, its antigen is unknown. These data are taken from a study of T cells in localized non-small cell lung cancer. J lost 4 bases, V lost 0 bases, and 6 bases had no gene match. Germline lookup yields CDR1 SGDLS and CDR2 YYNGEE. The CDR3 is 15 amino acids. Study-wide points: The greatest T cell clonality was found in uninvolved adjacent lung (higher than in tumor).

Assay: immunoSEQ multiplex PCR; the TCRdb copy retains only in-frame clones and omits some. The table records some 25,000 clones, around 88% of them present only once. The chain has TRBV9 and TRBJ2-5; TRBD2 matches 7 bases. This TCR came from a male donor older than 55 with stage II squamous cell lung carcinoma. Source: peripheral blood, taken before any cancer treatment. The CDR3 region has the DNA TGTGCCAGCAGCGTAGGAAAAGGACTAGGAGAGACCCAGTACTTC. The encoded protein is CASSVGKGLGETQYF.